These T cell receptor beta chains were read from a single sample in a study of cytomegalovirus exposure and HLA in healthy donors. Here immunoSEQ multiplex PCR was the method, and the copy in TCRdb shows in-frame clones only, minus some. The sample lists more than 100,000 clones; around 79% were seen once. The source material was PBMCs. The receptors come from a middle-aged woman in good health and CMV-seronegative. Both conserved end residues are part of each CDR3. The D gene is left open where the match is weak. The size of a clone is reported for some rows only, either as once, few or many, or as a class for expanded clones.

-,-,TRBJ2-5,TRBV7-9,CASSPPWREETQYF,TGTGCCAGCAGCCCGCCGTGGAGGGAAGAGACCCAGTACTTC
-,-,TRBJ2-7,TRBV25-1,CASSYGRGSSYEQYF,TGTGCCAGCAGTTACGGACGGGGGAGCTCCTACGAGCAGTACTTC
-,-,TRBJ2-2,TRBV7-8,CASSLGEYTGELFF,TGTGCCAGCAGCTTAGGGGAGTACACCGGGGAGCTGTTTTTT
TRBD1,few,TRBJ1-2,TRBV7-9,CASSYPGQGNGYTF,TGTGCCAGCAGCTACCCGGGACAGGGGAATGGCTACACCTTC
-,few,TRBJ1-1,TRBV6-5,CASSYSPHTQLTEAFF,TGTGCCAGCAGTTACTCCCCGCACACGCAGTTAACTGAAGCTTTCTTT
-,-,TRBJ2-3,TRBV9,CASSVVGTDTQYF,TGTGCCAGCAGCGTAGTCGGCACAGATACGCAGTATTTT
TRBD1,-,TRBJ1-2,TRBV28,CASSLDRAYYGYTF,TGTGCCAGCAGCTTGGACAGGGCATACTATGGCTACACCTTC
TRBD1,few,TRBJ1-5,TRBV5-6,CASSLGAGTANQPQHF,TGTGCCAGCAGCTTGGGGGCCGGGACAGCTAATCAGCCCCAGCATTTT
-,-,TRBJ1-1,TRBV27,CASSLKRGSSRTTEAFF,TGTGCCAGCAGTTTAAAAAGGGGTTCTTCTCGGACCACTGAAGCTTTCTTT
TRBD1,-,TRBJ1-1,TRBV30,CAWGQGTSEAFF,TGTGCCTGGGGACAGGGGACTAGTGAAGCTTTCTTT
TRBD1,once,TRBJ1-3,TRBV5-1,CASSSSGQAFSGNTIYF,TGCGCCAGCAGCTCATCGGGACAGGCGTTCTCTGGAAACACCATATATTTT
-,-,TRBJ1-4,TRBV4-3,CASSQAFGGRNEKLFF,TGCGCCAGCAGCCAAGCCTTCGGGGGGCGGAATGAAAAACTGTTTTTT
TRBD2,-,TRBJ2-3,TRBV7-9,CASSPRLAGSTDTQYF,TGTGCCAGCAGCCCCAGACTAGCAGGAAGCACAGATACGCAGTATTTT
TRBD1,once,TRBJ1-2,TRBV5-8,CASSLGDRVSSGFDGYTF,TGTGCCAGCAGCTTAGGGGACAGGGTGTCTTCGGGTTTTGATGGCTACACCTTC
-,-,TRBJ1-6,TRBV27,CASSPGTLGGSYNSLLHF,TGTGCCAGCAGTCCGGGCACTCTGGGGGGATCCTATAATTCACTCCTCCACTTT
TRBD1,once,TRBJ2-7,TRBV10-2,CASTGTGSYEQYF,TGCGCCAGCACCGGGACAGGGTCCTACGAGCAGTACTTC
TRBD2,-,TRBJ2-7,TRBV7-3,CASSLDPSGGYEQYF,TGTGCCAGCAGCTTAGACCCTAGCGGGGGCTACGAGCAGTACTTC
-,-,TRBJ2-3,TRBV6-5,CASRHYGTDTQYF,TGTGCCAGCAGACACTACGGAACAGATACGCAGTATTTT
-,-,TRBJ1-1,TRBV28,CASSRDNRRDFF,TGTGCCAGCAGTCGTGACAACCGCCGGGATTTCTTT
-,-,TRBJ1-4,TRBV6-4,CASRQDATNEKLFF,TGTGCCAGCAGACAGGACGCAACTAATGAAAAACTGTTTTTT
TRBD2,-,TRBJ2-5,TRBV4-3,CASSPERGGRTQETQYF,TGCGCCAGCAGCCCAGAGCGGGGGGGACGGACACAAGAGACCCAGTACTTC
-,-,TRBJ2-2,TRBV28,CASQFAGQMNTGELFF,TGTGCCAGCCAATTTGCGGGACAGATGAACACCGGGGAGCTGTTTTTT
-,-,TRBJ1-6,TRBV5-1,CASGSGTFNSPLHF,TGCGCCAGCGGTTCAGGGACTTTTAATTCACCCCTCCACTTT
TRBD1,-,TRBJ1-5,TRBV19,CASSRDRASNQPQHF,TGTGCCAGTTCCCGAGACAGGGCGAGCAATCAGCCCCAGCATTTT
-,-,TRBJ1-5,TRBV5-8,CASSPDTGPQHF,TGTGCCAGCAGCCCCGACACCGGGCCCCAGCATTTT
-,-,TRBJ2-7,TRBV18,CASSPLGPPVNEQYF,TGTGCCAGCTCACCACTGGGGCCTCCGGTCAACGAGCAGTACTTC
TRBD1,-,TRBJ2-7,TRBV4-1,CASQVTGQGTYEQYF,TGCGCCAGCCAAGTTACGGGACAGGGGACCTACGAGCAGTACTTC
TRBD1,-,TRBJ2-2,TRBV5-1,CASRPDRGHPNTGELFF,TGCGCCAGCAGGCCCGACAGGGGCCACCCGAACACCGGGGAGCTGTTTTTT
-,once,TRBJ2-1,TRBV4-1,CASSQGAREYNEQFF,TGCGCCAGCAGCCAAGGTGCCCGAGAGTACAATGAGCAGTTCTTC